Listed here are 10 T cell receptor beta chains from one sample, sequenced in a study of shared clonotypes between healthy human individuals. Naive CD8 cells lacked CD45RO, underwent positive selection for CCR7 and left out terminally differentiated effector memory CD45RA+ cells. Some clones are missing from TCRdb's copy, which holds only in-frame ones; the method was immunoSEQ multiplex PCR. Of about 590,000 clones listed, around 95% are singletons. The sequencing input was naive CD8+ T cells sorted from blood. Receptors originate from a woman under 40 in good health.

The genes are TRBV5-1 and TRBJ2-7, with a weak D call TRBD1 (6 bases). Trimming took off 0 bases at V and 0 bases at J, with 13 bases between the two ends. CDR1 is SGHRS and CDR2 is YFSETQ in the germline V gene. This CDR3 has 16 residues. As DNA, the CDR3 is TGCGCCAGCAGCTTGGGGGACACCCAACTCTCCTACGAGCAGTACTTC. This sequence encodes CASSLGDTQLSYEQYF.

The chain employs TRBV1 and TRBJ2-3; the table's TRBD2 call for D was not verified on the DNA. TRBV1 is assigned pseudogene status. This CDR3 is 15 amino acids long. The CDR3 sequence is CTSSLPGVGTDTQYF. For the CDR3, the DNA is TGCACCAGCAGCCTACCGGGAGTTGGAACAGATACGCAGTATTTT.

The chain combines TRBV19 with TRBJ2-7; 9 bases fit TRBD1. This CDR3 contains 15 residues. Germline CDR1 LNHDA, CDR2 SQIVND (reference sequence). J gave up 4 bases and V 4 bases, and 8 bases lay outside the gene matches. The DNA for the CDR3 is TGTGCCAGTAGTAGTGGACAGGGGATAAGTTACGAGCAGTACTTC. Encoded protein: CASSSGQGISYEQYF.

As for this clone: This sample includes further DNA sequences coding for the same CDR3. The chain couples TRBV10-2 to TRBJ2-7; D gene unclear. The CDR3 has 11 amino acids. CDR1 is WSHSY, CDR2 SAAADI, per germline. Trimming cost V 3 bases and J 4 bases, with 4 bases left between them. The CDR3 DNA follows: TGCGCCAGCAGTGAAGGGTACGAGCAGTACTTC. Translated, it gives CASSEGYEQYF.

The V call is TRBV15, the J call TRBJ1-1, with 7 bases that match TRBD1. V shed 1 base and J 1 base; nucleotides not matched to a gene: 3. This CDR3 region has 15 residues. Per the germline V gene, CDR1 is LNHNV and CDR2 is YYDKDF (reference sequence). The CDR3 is CATSRAGTENTEAFF. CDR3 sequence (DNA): TGTGCCACCAGCAGAGCCGGGACAGAGAACACTGAAGCTTTCTTT.

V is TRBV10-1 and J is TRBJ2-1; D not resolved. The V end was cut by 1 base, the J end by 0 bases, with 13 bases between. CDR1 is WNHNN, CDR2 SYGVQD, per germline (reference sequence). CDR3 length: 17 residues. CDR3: CASSEFSPVSSYNEQFF. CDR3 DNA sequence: TGCGCCAGCAGTGAGTTTAGTCCCGTGAGCTCCTACAATGAGCAGTTCTTC.

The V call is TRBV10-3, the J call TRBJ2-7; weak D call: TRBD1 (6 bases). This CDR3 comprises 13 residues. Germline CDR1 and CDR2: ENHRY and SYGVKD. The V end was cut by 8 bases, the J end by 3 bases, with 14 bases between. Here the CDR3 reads CAILRDTGYEQYF. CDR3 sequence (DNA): TGTGCCATCCTCAGGGACACCGGCTACGAGCAGTACTTC.

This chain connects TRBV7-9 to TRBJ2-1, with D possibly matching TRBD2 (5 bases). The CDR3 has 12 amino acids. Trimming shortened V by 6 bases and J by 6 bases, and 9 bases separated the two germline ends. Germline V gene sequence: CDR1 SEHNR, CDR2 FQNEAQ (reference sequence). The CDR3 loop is CASRSDSNEQFF. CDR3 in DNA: TGTGCCAGCAGGTCGGACTCCAATGAGCAGTTCTTC.

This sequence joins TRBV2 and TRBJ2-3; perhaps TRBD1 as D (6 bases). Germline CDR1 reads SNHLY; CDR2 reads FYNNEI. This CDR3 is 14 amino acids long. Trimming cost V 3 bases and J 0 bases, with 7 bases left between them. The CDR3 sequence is CASSEDRSTDTQYF. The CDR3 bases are TGTGCCAGCAGTGAGGACAGAAGCACAGATACGCAGTATTTT.

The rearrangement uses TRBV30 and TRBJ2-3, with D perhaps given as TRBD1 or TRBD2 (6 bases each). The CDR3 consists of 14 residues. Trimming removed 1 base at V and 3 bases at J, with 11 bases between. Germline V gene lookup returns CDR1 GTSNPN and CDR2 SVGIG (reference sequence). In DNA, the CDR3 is TGTGCCTGGAGTGCCGGGGGCTTTACAGATACGCAGTATTTT. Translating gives CAWSAGGFTDTQYF.